This T cell receptor beta chain emerged from a study of cytomegalovirus exposure and HLA in healthy donors. PCR involved 60 Vbeta and 13 Jbeta primers. Here immunoSEQ multiplex PCR was the method, and the copy in TCRdb shows in-frame clones only, minus some. There are 150,000 to 200,000 clones in the sample; more than 75% occur only once, and more than 1.5% lies in the top ten. The CDR3 is 14 amino acids. CDR1 is GTSNPN and CDR2 is SVGIG in the germline V gene (reference sequence). V lost 8 bases to trimming and J lost 4 bases, with 18 bases between them. The sequence came from a man aged 35-49 years in good health and CMV-seronegative. This sequence joins TRBV30 and TRBJ2-1, with D perhaps TRBD2 (6 bases). The material sequenced was PBMCs. This CDR3 reads CAVDTGTVYNEQFF. CDR3 DNA: TGTGCCGTCGACACCGGGACTGTTTACAATGAGCAGTTCTTC.